The 18 T cell receptor beta chains below all came from one sample that was sequenced in a study of CD8+ T cells in alopecia areata. RNA was isolated and reverse transcribed to cDNA, the sequencing template. TCRdb's table, derived via immunoSEQ multiplex PCR, lists solely in-frame clones and lacks some. The repertoire holds 180,000 or so clones, with 55% to 75% as singletons. The treatment denotes: oral pan-JAK inhibitor, 5-10 mg twice daily. Here the sequenced sample was CD4+ T cells sorted from blood, taken at week 24, from a patient treated with tofacitinib. These receptors were taken from a human donor with alopecia areata.

This clone was observed a handful of times. The chain uses TRBV18 and TRBJ1-5; D is uncertain. CDR1 KGHSH and CDR2 LQKENI come from the germline V gene. V was shortened by 3 bases and J by 0 bases, with 9 bases between the two germline ends. The CDR3 contains 15 residues. The CDR3 DNA is TGTGCCAGCTCACCGGGCAGTGATAGCAATCAGCCCCAGCATTTT. This encodes CASSPGSDSNQPQHF.

Comment on this clone: The sample has other DNA sequences that encode this CDR3 too. V and J are TRBV29-1 and TRBJ2-7; D not certain. Germline CDR1 is SQVTM and CDR2 is ANQGSEA. The CDR3 covers 11 residues. The ends were cut back, 4 bases at V and 0 bases at J, with 4 bases in the middle. The CDR3, as DNA: TGCAGCGTTGGAGGCTCCTACGAGCAGTACTTC. It encodes CSVGGSYEQYF.

This sequence joins TRBV30 and TRBJ2-1, with D hard to call. Germline CDR1 and CDR2: GTSNPN and SVGIG (reference sequence). V dropped 0 bases and J dropped 2 bases, with 14 bases sitting between them. This CDR3 is 16 amino acids long. The CDR3 spells CAWSVKTGGTYNEQFF. In nucleotides, the CDR3 is TGTGCCTGGAGTGTCAAGACCGGCGGAACCTACAATGAGCAGTTCTTC.

The chain is built from TRBV2 and TRBJ2-2, with D hard to call. Germline V gene lookup returns CDR1 SNHLY and CDR2 FYNNEI. V gave up 7 bases and J gave up 0 bases, with 9 bases separating them. The CDR3 has 14 residues. CDR3 amino acids: CASTRQPNTGELFF. In DNA, the CDR3 is TGTGCCAGCACGAGACAACCGAACACCGGGGAGCTGTTTTTT.

CDR3 in DNA: TGCAGTGCTAGGGGGGTCAATGAGCAGTTCTTC. Translated, it gives CSARGVNEQFF. The chain has TRBV20-1 and TRBJ2-1, with D perhaps being TRBD1 or TRBD2 (5 bases each). CDR3 length: 11 amino acids. Germline V gene lookup returns CDR1 DFQATT and CDR2 SNEGSKA (reference sequence). The germline V and J ends were trimmed by 3 bases and 6 bases, with 6 bases remaining between them.

This sequence joins TRBV10-3 and TRBJ2-7, with D uncertain. V lost 6 bases to trimming and J lost 5 bases, with 14 bases between them. Germline CDR1 and CDR2: ENHRY and SYGVKD. The CDR3 sequence is 13 residues long. The CDR3 bases are TGTGCCATCAGGCCCCAGGATTTCCACGAGCAGTACTTC. Protein product: CAIRPQDFHEQYF.

This clone appeared once. This chain connects TRBV13 to TRBJ2-1; D uncertain. Trimming took off 5 bases at V and 15 bases at J, with 20 bases between the two ends. The CDR3 loop spans 13 amino acids. Germline CDR1 reads PRHDT; CDR2 reads FYEKMQ (reference sequence). CDR3 coding DNA: TGTGCCAGCAGCCCAAAGTTAGGGTCGCTGCCGTTCTTC. Translation: CASSPKLGSLPFF.

This clone was found a few times. The CDR3 nucleotides are TGTGCCAGTTGTCAGGACAGGGGCTATGAGCAGTTCTTC. Translating gives CASCQDRGYEQFF. V is TRBV6-6 and J is TRBJ2-1; TRBD1 matches at 9 bases. Germline assignment: CDR1 MNHNY and CDR2 SVGAGI (reference sequence). The CDR3 has 13 amino acids. V dropped 9 bases and J dropped 8; count of bases not matched to a gene: 8.

This clone was counted only a few times. V usage is TRBV28 and J usage is TRBJ2-5, with D possibly TRBD1 on 6 matching bases. Trimming took 6 bases from V and 3 from J, leaving 20 bases between them. In germline, CDR1 is MDHEN, CDR2 SYDVKM. This CDR3 contains 16 residues. The CDR3 DNA reads as TGTGCCAGCAGCCGCCGCACCGGGACACTCGAAGAGACCCAGTACTTC. Protein product: CASSRRTGTLEETQYF.

This clone was found once. J is TRBJ2-6 and V is TRBV6-5; D gene uncertain. Germline CDR1 and CDR2: MNHEY and SVGAGI. The CDR3 runs to 13 residues. Deletions cut 7 bases from V and 4 bases from J, with 8 bases between. The CDR3 bases are TGTGCCAGCACCCACCGAGGGGCCAACGTCCTGACTTTC. It translates to CASTHRGANVLTF.

In nucleotides, the CDR3 is TGCGCCAGCAGTTATAAAAACCGGGCTTCGAGCAATCAGCCCCAGCATTTT. Its protein product is CASSYKNRASSNQPQHF. The chain links TRBV23-1 to TRBJ1-5; unclear D gene. TRBV23-1 is identified as an open reading frame with a role that is uncertain. V lost 5 bases, J lost 1 base, and 18 bases lay in between. CDR3 length: 17 amino acids.

The chain has TRBV15 and TRBJ2-5, with D possibly called TRBD1 or TRBD2 (6 bases each). V gave up 6 bases and J gave up 4 bases, with 18 bases separating them. The CDR3 loop spans 15 amino acids. Per germline, CDR1 LNHNV and CDR2 YYDKDF (reference sequence). The DNA for the CDR3 is TGTGCCACCAGTGTGGACCCGGGGGCTAGAGAGACCCAGTACTTC. Its protein product is CATSVDPGARETQYF.

This chain links TRBV10-3 with TRBJ2-7; D is possibly TRBD1 (5 bases). This CDR3 has 11 amino acids. Germline CDR1 ENHRY, CDR2 SYGVKD. V lost 10 bases and J lost 4, with 11 bases in between. The DNA of the CDR3 is TGTGCCACCACGACAGCTTACGAGCAGTACTTC. It translates to CATTTAYEQYF.

The chain uses TRBV7-2 and TRBJ2-2; no reliable D call. V gave up 5 bases and J gave up 4 bases, with 5 bases separating them. CDR1 is SGHTA, CDR2 FQGNSA, per germline. The CDR3 is 12 residues long. CDR3 nucleotide sequence: TGTGCCAGCAGCCCCTCCACCGGGGAGCTGTTTTTT. Encoded protein: CASSPSTGELFF.

This clone appeared once. The rearrangement joins TRBV27 to TRBJ1-5; 10 nucleotides line up with TRBD1. The CDR3 is made up of 14 amino acids. Trimming removed 6 bases from V and 7 bases from J; junction bases left unmatched: 6. Germline V gene data show CDR1 as MNHEY and CDR2 as SMNVEV (reference sequence). CDR3 coding DNA: TGTGCCAGCAGGCAGACAGGGGGCATGCAGCCCCAGCATTTT. Protein product: CASRQTGGMQPQHF.

The CDR3 here is CASSLVGGGIQPQHF. In DNA form, the CDR3 reads TGTGCCAGCAGCTTAGTAGGGGGAGGCATCCAGCCCCAGCATTTT. The gene calls are TRBV7-2 and TRBJ1-5, with a weak D call TRBD1 (6 bases). The V end lost 1 base, the J end lost 7 bases, and 14 bases lay between the germline ends. CDR1 is SGHTA and CDR2 is FQGNSA in the germline V gene. This CDR3 is 15 amino acids long.

This chain connects TRBV10-3 to TRBJ1-1; D might be TRBD1 (5 bases). Germline V gene sequence: CDR1 ENHRY, CDR2 SYGVKD. The CDR3 has 13 residues. V lost 2 bases to trimming and J lost 5 bases, with 9 bases between them. CDR3 sequence: CAISEGRGTEAFF. The CDR3 DNA reads as TGTGCCATCAGTGAGGGTCGGGGGACTGAAGCTTTCTTT.

This clone occurred a few times. The chain links TRBV7-3 to TRBJ2-5, with unresolved D. V was trimmed by 2 bases and J by 5 bases, leaving 9 bases between them. The germline V gene has CDR1 SGHTA and CDR2 FQGTGA. The CDR3 contains 13 residues. DNA for the CDR3: TGTGCCAGCAGCTTATTCGGCGGCGAGACCCAGTACTTC. Translated, it gives CASSLFGGETQYF.